This TCR beta chain was captured by sequencing in a study of sequential checkpoint blockade in melanoma. The overall study: Arm A got nivolumab then ipilimumab; arm B the reverse, 1:1. Each arm's sequence ended with maintenance nivolumab.

Sample treatment: randomized to nivolumab then ipilimumab (arm A) or the reverse (arm B). None of the patients previously received DNA-damaging chemotherapy. PBMC sorting kept live CD3+CD8+ cells without CD19 or CD56. CDR3 size: 15 residues. After removal of 0 bases from V and 1 base from J, the junction contained 0 bases not matched to a gene. From germline, CDR1 is MRHNA and CDR2 SNTAGT. Here immunoSEQ multiplex PCR was the method, and the copy in TCRdb shows in-frame clones only, minus some. This sample has about 22,000 clones, with approximately 71% found just once. The chain links TRBV6-4 to TRBJ2-3; TRBD2 agrees at 8 bases. This sequence originates from a human donor with melanoma. The sequencing here drew on CD8+ T cells sorted from blood (inferred from file names), taken from a patient given nivolumab and ipilimumab in sequence. The CDR3 is CASSDSRGGTDTQYF. Here the CDR3 DNA reads TGTGCCAGCAGTGACTCGCGGGGGGGCACAGATACGCAGTATTTT.